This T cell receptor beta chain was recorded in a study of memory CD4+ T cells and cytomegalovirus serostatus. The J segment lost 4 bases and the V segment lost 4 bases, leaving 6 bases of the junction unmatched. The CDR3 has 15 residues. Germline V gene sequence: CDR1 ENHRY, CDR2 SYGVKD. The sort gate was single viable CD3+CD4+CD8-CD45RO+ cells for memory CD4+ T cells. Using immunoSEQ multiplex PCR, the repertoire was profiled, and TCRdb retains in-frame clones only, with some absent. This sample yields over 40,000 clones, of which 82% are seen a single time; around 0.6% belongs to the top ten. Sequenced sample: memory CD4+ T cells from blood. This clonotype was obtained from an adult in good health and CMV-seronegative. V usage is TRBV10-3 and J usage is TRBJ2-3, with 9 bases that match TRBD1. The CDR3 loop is CAISGRTGAADTQYF. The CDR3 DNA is TGTGCCATCAGTGGCCGGACAGGGGCAGCAGATACGCAGTATTTT.